This TCR beta chain was recorded in a study of identical twins. Study-level findings and limits: In cord blood, abundant beta clonotypes had fewer insertions; memory showed no trend.

In the case of this clonotype: Its antigen remains unidentified.

This CDR3 contains 15 residues. The V and J ends lost 4 bases and 6 bases, in that order; junction bases with no gene match: 8. Germline lookup yields CDR1 SGHRS and CDR2 YFSETQ. TCRdb re-analysed the 5' RACE reads in MiXCR, keeping a single row per CDR3 protein. In the table there are about 720,000 distinct CDR3 sequences, about 20% of which are singletons. The sample was also reused in another study, on T cells expressing NK-cell markers. That work adds: Of the CD8+ T cells in about 6 donors, about 1.0-7.5% belonged to dominant NKG2C+ clonotypes. A handful of donors likewise had their CD3+CD56-NKG2C+ fraction led by these clonotypes.

Sequencing was carried out using PBMCs. This receptor was obtained from a young woman in good health. The chain has TRBV5-1 and TRBJ2-7; 12 bases fit TRBD1. The CDR3 DNA sequence: TGCGCCAGCAGCGGGGGACAGGGGGCGAAAGCCGAGCAGTACTTC. Amino acid sequence: CASSGGQGAKAEQYF.